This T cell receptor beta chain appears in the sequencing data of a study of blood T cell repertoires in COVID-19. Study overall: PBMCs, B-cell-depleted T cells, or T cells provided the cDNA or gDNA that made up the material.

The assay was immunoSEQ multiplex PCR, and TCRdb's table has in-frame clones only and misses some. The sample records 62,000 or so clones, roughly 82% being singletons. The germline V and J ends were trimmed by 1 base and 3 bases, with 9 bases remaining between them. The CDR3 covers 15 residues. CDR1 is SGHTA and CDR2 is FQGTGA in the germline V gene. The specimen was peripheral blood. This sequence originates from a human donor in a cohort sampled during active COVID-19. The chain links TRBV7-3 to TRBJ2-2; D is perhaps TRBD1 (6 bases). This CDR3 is CASSLNAGDTGELFF. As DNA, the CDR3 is TGTGCCAGCAGCTTAAACGCAGGGGACACCGGGGAGCTGTTTTTT.